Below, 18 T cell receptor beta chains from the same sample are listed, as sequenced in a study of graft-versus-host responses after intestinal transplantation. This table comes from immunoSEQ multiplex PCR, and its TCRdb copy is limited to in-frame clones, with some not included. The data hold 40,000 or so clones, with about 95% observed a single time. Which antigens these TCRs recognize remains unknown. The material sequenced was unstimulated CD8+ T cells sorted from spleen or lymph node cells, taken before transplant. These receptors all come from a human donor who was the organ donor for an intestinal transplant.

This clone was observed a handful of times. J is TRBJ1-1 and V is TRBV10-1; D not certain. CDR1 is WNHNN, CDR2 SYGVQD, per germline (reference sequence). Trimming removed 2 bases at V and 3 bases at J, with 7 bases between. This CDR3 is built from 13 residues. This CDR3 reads CASSETVYTEAFF. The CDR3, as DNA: TGCGCCAGCAGTGAGACAGTCTACACTGAAGCTTTCTTT.

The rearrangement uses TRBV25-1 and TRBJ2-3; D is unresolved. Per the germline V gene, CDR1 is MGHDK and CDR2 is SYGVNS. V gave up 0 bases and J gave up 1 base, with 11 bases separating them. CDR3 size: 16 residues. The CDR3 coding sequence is TGTGCCAGCAGTGAATATGCCGAGACGGGCACAGATACGCAGTATTTT. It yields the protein CASSEYAETGTDTQYF.

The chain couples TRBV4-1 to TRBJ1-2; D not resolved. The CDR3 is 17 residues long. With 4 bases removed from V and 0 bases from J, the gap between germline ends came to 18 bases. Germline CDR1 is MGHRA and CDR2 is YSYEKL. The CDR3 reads CASSPDAEVGPNYGYTF. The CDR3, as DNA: TGCGCCAGCAGCCCGGACGCAGAAGTCGGACCTAACTATGGCTACACCTTC.

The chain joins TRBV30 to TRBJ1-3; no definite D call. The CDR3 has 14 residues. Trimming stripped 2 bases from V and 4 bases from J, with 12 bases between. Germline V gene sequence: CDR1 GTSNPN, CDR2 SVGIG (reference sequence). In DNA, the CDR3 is TGTGCCTGGAGTATGGGGTCAACGGGAAACACCATATATTTT. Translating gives CAWSMGSTGNTIYF.

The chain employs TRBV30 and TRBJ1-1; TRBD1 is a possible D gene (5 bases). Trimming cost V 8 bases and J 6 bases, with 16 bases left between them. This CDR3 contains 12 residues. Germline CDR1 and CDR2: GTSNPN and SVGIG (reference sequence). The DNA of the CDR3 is TGTGCCCGGACGGGCGGGGCCGCTGAAGCTTTCTTT. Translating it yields CARTGGAAEAFF.

CDR3 in DNA: TGCGCCAGCAGTGTGGGGGGAGGGAATTCACCCCTCCACTTT. It translates to CASSVGGGNSPLHF. The rearrangement links TRBV10-2 to TRBJ1-6; a possible D gene is TRBD1 (5 bases). CDR3 length equals 14 residues. Germline values: CDR1 WSHSY, CDR2 SAAADI. V lost 4 bases and J lost 7, with 11 bases in between.

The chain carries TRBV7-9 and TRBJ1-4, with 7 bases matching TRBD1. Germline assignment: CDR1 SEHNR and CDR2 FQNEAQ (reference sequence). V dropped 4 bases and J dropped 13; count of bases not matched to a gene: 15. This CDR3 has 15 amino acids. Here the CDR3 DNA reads TGTGCCAGCAGCTCCCGGGACAGCTCTCATGGGGGACTGTTTTTT. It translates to CASSSRDSSHGGLFF.

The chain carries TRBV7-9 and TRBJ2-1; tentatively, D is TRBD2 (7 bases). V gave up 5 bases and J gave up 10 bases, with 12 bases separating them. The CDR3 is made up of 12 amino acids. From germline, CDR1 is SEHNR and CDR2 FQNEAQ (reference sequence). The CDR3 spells CASSPQGGEQFF. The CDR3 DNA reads TGTGCCAGCAGCCCACAGGGAGGGGAGCAGTTCTTC.

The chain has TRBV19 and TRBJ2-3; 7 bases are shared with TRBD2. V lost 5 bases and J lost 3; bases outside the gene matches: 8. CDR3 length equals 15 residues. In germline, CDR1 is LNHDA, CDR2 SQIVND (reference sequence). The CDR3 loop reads CASSWRGLETDTQYF. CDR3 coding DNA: TGTGCCAGTAGTTGGCGGGGGTTAGAGACAGATACGCAGTATTTT.

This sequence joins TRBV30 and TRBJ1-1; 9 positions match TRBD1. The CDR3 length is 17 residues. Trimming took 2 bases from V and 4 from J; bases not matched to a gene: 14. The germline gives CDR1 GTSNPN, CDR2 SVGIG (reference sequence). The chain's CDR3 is CAWSLKQGAGDGTEAFF. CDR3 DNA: TGTGCCTGGAGTCTAAAACAGGGGGCGGGTGATGGCACTGAAGCTTTCTTT.

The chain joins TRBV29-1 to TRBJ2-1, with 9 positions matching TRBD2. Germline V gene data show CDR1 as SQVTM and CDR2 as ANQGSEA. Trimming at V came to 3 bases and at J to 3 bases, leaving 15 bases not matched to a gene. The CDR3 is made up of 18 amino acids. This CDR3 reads CSVEGPERGVRFYNEQFF. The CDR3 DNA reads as TGCAGCGTTGAGGGGCCCGAGCGGGGGGTTAGGTTCTACAATGAGCAGTTCTTC.

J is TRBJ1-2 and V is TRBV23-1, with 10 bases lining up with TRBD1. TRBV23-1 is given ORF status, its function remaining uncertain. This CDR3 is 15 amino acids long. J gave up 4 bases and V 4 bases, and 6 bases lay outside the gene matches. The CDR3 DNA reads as TGCGCCAGCAGTCCCCGACAGGGGGCTGCCTATGGCTACACCTTC. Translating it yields CASSPRQGAAYGYTF.

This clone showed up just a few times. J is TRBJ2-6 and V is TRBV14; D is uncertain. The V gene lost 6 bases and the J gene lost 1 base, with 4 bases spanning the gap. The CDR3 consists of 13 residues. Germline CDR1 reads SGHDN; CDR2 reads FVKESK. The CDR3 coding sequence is TGTGCCAGCAGGCGGTCTGGGGCCAACGTCCTGACTTTC. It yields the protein CASRRSGANVLTF.

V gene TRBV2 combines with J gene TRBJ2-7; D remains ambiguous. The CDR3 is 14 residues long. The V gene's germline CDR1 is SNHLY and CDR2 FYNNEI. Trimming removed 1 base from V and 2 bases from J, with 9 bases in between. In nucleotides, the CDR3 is TGTGCCAGCAGTGAAGAGGACGCTACCTACGAGCAGTACTTC. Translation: CASSEEDATYEQYF.

The CDR3 coding sequence is TGTGCCAGTAGTAGCGGGGGGACGAACACCGGGGAGCTGTTTTTT. Its translation: CASSSGGTNTGELFF. The chain couples TRBV19 to TRBJ2-2; 8 bases align to TRBD2. V dropped 4 bases and J dropped 0; count of bases not matched to a gene: 1. Germline CDR1 and CDR2: LNHDA and SQIVND (reference sequence). This CDR3 comprises 15 residues.

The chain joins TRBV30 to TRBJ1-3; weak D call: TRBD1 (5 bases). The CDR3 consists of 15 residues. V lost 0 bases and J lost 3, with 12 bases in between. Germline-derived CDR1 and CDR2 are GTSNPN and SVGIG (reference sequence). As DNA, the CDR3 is TGTGCCTGGAGTGTGTGGGGCAATAATGGAAACACCATATATTTT. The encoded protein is CAWSVWGNNGNTIYF.

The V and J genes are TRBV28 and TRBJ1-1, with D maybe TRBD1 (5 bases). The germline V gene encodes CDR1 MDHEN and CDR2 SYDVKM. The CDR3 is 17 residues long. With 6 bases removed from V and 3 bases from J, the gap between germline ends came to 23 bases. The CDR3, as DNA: TGTGCCAGCAGCTCCCCTTTCAGGGAAGATGATGACACTGAAGCTTTCTTT. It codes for CASSSPFREDDDTEAFF.

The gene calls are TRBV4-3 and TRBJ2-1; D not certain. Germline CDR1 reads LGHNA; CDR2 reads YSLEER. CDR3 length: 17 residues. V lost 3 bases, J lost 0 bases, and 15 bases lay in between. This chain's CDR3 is CASSQDGDVSSYNEQFF. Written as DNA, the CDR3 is TGCGCCAGCAGCCAGGACGGAGACGTAAGCTCCTACAATGAGCAGTTCTTC.